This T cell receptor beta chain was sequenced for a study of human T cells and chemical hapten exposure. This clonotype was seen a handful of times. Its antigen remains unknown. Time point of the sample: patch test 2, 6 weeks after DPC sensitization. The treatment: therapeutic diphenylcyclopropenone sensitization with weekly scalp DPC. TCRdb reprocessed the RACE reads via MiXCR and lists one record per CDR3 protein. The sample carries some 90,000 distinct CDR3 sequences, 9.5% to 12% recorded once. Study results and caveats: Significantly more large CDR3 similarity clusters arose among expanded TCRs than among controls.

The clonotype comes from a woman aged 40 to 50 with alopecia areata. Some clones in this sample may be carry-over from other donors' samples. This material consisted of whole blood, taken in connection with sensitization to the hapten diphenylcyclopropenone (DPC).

The CDR3 spells CSVSTWLYYNEQFF. CDR3 coding DNA: TGCAGCGTCTCAACCTGGCTCTACTACAATGAGCAGTTCTTC. This chain connects TRBV29-1 to TRBJ2-1; D is unclear. CDR1 SQVTM and CDR2 ANQGSEA come from the germline V gene. This CDR3 region has 14 residues. V was clipped by 6 bases and J by 3 bases, with 15 bases between them.